The 20 T cell receptor beta chains reported below all come from one sample, sequenced in a study of blood T cell repertoires in COVID-19. Clones were sequenced by immunoSEQ multiplex PCR, and TCRdb holds only the in-frame ones, with some missing. This table has 200,000 to 250,000 clones, approximately 80% appearing once. Sequenced material: peripheral blood. The receptors were gathered from a woman in her 50s with acute or convalescent COVID-19.

The chain links TRBV19 to TRBJ1-1; TRBD1 is a possible D gene (6 bases). The CDR3 consists of 11 residues. Germline V lookup: CDR1 LNHDA, CDR2 SQIVND (reference sequence). Trimming removed 9 bases at V and 7 bases at J, with 12 bases between. The CDR3 is CASSQGSEAFF. CDR3 sequence (DNA): TGTGCCAGCTCCCAGGGGAGTGAAGCTTTCTTT.

The genes are TRBV19 and TRBJ1-5; D unresolved. The CDR3 extends over 13 amino acids. CDR1 and CDR2 from the germline V gene are LNHDA and SQIVND (reference sequence). V shed 1 base and J shed 5 bases, with 6 bases lying between them. The CDR3, as DNA: TGTGCCAGTAGTATAGTGAGTTATCAGCCCCAGCATTTT. It encodes CASSIVSYQPQHF.

The V gene is TRBV9, the J gene TRBJ2-5; D unclear. In germline, CDR1 is SGDLS, CDR2 YYNGEE. This CDR3 region has 15 residues. Trimming stripped 0 bases from V and 5 bases from J, with 14 bases between. The CDR3 region has the DNA TGTGCCAGCAGCGTAGATGGTAGCCTCCGCGAGACCCAGTACTTC. Translating it yields CASSVDGSLRETQYF.

The chain has TRBV7-2 and TRBJ1-1, with D possibly TRBD1 on 5 matching bases. Trimming stripped 0 bases from V and 5 bases from J, with 7 bases between. Germline values: CDR1 SGHTA, CDR2 FQGNSA. The CDR3 runs to 13 residues. The CDR3 coding sequence is TGTGCCAGCAGCTTAGCCCGGGGGACTGAAGCTTTCTTT. Translating it yields CASSLARGTEAFF.

This chain joins TRBV4-3 and TRBJ1-6, with TRBD1 as a possible D gene (6 bases). Trimming took off 0 bases at V and 9 bases at J, with 12 bases between the two ends. The CDR3 covers 15 residues. The germline gives CDR1 LGHNA, CDR2 YSLEER. The CDR3 is CASSQEPGEGSPLHF. The CDR3 nucleotides read TGCGCCAGCAGCCAAGAGCCAGGGGAGGGTTCACCCCTCCACTTT.

This chain uses TRBV20-1 with TRBJ2-7; tentative D call: TRBD1 (6 bases). Trimming removed 3 bases from V and 3 bases from J, with 24 bases in between. Germline-derived CDR1 and CDR2 are DFQATT and SNEGSKA (reference sequence). The CDR3 has 17 residues. The DNA for the CDR3 is TGCAGTGCTAGTGGTCCGGGACAAGGCTTCGCTGACTACGAGCAGTACTTC. This translates into CSASGPGQGFADYEQYF.

The CDR3 spells CASSISAAGGPADTQYF. The CDR3 DNA reads TGTGCCAGTAGTATATCTGCCGCGGGAGGGCCAGCAGATACGCAGTATTTT. The V call is TRBV19, the J call TRBJ2-3; 9 bases agree with TRBD2. Germline CDR1 and CDR2: LNHDA and SQIVND (reference sequence). With V trimmed by 2 bases and J by 4 bases, 10 bases remained unmatched. The CDR3 spans 17 residues.

V is TRBV6-1 and J is TRBJ2-7; a possible D gene is TRBD1 (5 bases). This CDR3 is 17 amino acids long. V gave up 2 bases and J gave up 7 bases, with 24 bases separating them. CDR1 and CDR2 (germline): MNHNS, SASEGT. CDR3 coding DNA: TGTGCCAGCAGTGAAACGCTCACGGACACCCCATTCGGAGAGCAGTACTTC. Protein product: CASSETLTDTPFGEQYF.

The rearrangement links TRBV6-5 to TRBJ2-5; D gene ambiguous. The CDR3 totals 10 residues. V was pared by 7 bases and J by 3 bases, with 3 bases between. Germline values: CDR1 MNHEY, CDR2 SVGAGI. The CDR3 is CASNKETQYF. The CDR3 bases are TGTGCCAGCAATAAAGAGACCCAGTACTTC.

The chain is built from TRBV12-3 or TRBV12-4 and TRBJ2-5; a weak D match, TRBD2 (6 bases). CDR3 size: 13 residues. V shed 6 bases and J shed 2 bases, with 10 bases lying between them. CDR3 nucleotides: TGTGCCAGCAGGTTGGCGGGACAAGAGACCCAGTACTTC. Its translation is CASRLAGQETQYF.

The chain joins TRBV11-2 to TRBJ2-2; TRBD2 matches 8 bases. Germline CDR1 SGHAT, CDR2 FQNNGV. The trim removed 0 bases at V and 2 bases at J, leaving 5 bases unmatched. The CDR3 is made up of 17 amino acids. The CDR3: CASSLDPGGENTGELFF. CDR3 bases: TGTGCCAGCAGCTTAGATCCGGGGGGGGAAAACACCGGGGAGCTGTTTTTT.

J is TRBJ1-2 and V is TRBV6-4, with D uncertain. CDR1 is MRHNA, CDR2 SNTAGT, per germline. V lost 0 bases, J lost 8 bases, and 4 bases lay in between. The CDR3 has 11 residues. The CDR3: CASSDSRGYTF. Written as DNA, the CDR3 is TGTGCCAGCAGTGACTCGAGGGGCTACACCTTC.

This clone was detected a few times. The CDR3 DNA reads TGCGCCAGCAGCAAGCCAGCGCCCCAAGAGACCCAGTACTTC. It codes for CASSKPAPQETQYF. The genes are TRBV4-1 and TRBJ2-5, with unresolved D. The CDR3 extends over 14 amino acids. Germline V gene data show CDR1 as MGHRA and CDR2 as YSYEKL. Trimming stripped 5 bases from V and 1 base from J, with 11 bases between.

V is TRBV28 and J is TRBJ1-1; D unresolved. V shed 3 bases and J shed 0 bases, with 8 bases lying between them. The CDR3 contains 14 residues. CDR1 and CDR2 from the germline V gene are MDHEN and SYDVKM. CDR3 amino acids: CASSLGGMNTEAFF. In nucleotides, the CDR3 is TGTGCCAGCAGTTTGGGCGGGATGAACACTGAAGCTTTCTTT. Combining the CDR3 with reference TRBV28 and TRBJ1-1 gives the whole variable domain DVKVTQSSRYLVKRTGEKVFLECVQDMDHENMFWYRQDPGLGLRLIYFSYDVKMKEKGDIPEGYSVSREKKERFSLILESASTNQTSMYLCASSLGGMNTEAFFGQGTRLTVV.

The chain joins TRBV19 to TRBJ1-2; 8 nucleotides align to TRBD1. The CDR3 runs 13 residues. The ends lost 7 bases at V and 3 bases at J; junction bases unmatched: 4. Per germline, CDR1 LNHDA and CDR2 SQIVND (reference sequence). The CDR3 spells CASTVQGDYGYTF. DNA of the CDR3: TGTGCCAGTACCGTACAGGGGGACTATGGCTACACCTTC.

The chain couples TRBV7-9 to TRBJ1-4, with D possibly matching TRBD1 (5 bases). Per the germline V gene, CDR1 is SEHNR and CDR2 is FQNEAQ (reference sequence). The CDR3 has 14 amino acids. V lost 5 bases, J lost 8 bases, and 15 bases lay in between. The CDR3 region is CASSPTVQGEKLFF. The CDR3 nucleotides are TGTGCCAGCAGCCCTACAGTTCAGGGCGAAAAACTGTTTTTT.

The J gene is TRBJ2-5, the V gene TRBV4-2; D is undetermined. This CDR3 is built from 14 residues. The germline CDR1 and CDR2 sequences are LGHNA and YNFKEQ. The V gene lost 0 bases and the J gene lost 2 bases, with 7 bases spanning the gap. The CDR3 region has the DNA TGTGCCAGCAGCCAAGACGTTATTCAAGAGACCCAGTACTTC. This sequence encodes CASSQDVIQETQYF.

J is TRBJ2-3 and V is TRBV5-5, with a weak D call TRBD1 (5 bases). The CDR3 sequence is 13 residues long. Germline CDR1 reads SGHKS; CDR2 reads YYEKEE (reference sequence). The V and J ends lost 5 bases and 3 bases respectively, with 10 bases between them. In DNA, the CDR3 is TGTGCCAGCAGGGGGCTTAGTACAGATACGCAGTATTTT. Translation: CASRGLSTDTQYF.

This chain uses TRBV6-5 with TRBJ2-7, with D perhaps TRBD2 (7 bases). This CDR3 is 15 amino acids long. Trimming cost V 11 bases and J 4 bases, with 24 bases left between them. Germline V gene lookup returns CDR1 MNHEY and CDR2 SVGAGI. CDR3 amino acids: CAASERGGGTYEQYF. CDR3 nucleotides: TGTGCCGCCTCCGAAAGGGGGGGCGGTACGTACGAGCAGTACTTC.

This clone was counted between two and nine times. The junction shows a germline mismatch at one end, possibly a read error. The genes are TRBV6-5 and TRBJ1-4; D is possibly TRBD1 (6 bases). Germline CDR1 reads MNHEY; CDR2 reads SVGAGI. The CDR3 contains 15 residues. In DNA form, the CDR3 reads TGTGCCAGCAGATACTATGGGGGCGATAATGAAAAACTGTTTTTT. Amino acid sequence: CASRYYGGDNEKLFF.